The sequence of this T cell receptor beta chain was determined in a study of blood T cell repertoires in COVID-19. Overall study context: Samples taken during acute and convalescent COVID-19 were collected in the United States, Italy and Spain. T cells, B-cell-depleted T cells, or PBMCs provided the cDNA or gDNA that served as material.

Patients at the Seattle site were enrolled during active infection and followed longitudinally. Authors' data handling: Cell counts per sample came from amplifying reference gene primers. The method was immunoSEQ multiplex PCR; TCRdb's version includes in-frame clones alone and lacks a portion of them. V, J and clone size are those of that table, while D and trimming were read from the DNA. This table holds 230,000 or so clones, roughly 81% found once. This receptor was obtained from a woman over 75 with COVID-19, enrolled during active disease. The sequencing sample was made of peripheral blood.

The CDR3 nucleotides are TGTGCCAGCAGCCAAGAAGTGCTGGCTGGCTACCAAGAGACCCAGTACTTC. Its translation: CASSQEVLAGYQETQYF. J is TRBJ2-5 and V is TRBV4-2; the D is unclear. V lost 0 bases to trimming and J lost 0 bases, with 14 bases between them. This CDR3 is built from 17 residues. Germline loops: CDR1 LGHNA, CDR2 YNFKEQ.